Here is one T cell receptor (beta chain) with its context. The sample belongs to a study of CD8 T cells in Susac syndrome. Across the whole study: Treatment at blood withdrawal was none, corticosteroids, or intravenous immunoglobulin alone in Susac syndrome patients.

It was negative isolation that provided the CD8+ and CD4+ T cells, whereas TEMRA cells were enriched by FACS. With random hexamers, 0.5 to 1 ug RNA was reverse transcribed. The method of amplification for TCR beta CDR3 was immunoSEQ multiplex PCR, covering 54 Vbeta and 13 Jbeta. TCRdb ran MiXCR on the immunoSEQ multiplex PCR reads and lists one entry per CDR3 protein. The data contain 80,000 to 90,000 distinct CDR3 sequences, roughly 94% of them singletons. The CDR3 is made up of 11 amino acids. V was trimmed by 4 bases and J by 9 bases, leaving 7 bases between them. Germline-derived CDR1 and CDR2 are SGHRS and YFSETQ.

This TCR derives from a human donor with Susac syndrome. The sample was CD8+ T cells from PBMCs. The V gene is TRBV5-1, the J gene TRBJ2-2, with D unclear. The CDR3 protein is CASSNGWELFF. The DNA of the CDR3 is TGCGCCAGCAGCAACGGATGGGAGCTGTTTTTT.